This T cell receptor (beta chain) came from a study of T cells expressing NK-cell markers. At the level of the study: All TCR beta repertoires analysed originated from sorted CD3+CD56+NKG2C+, CD3+CD56+NKG2C- and CD3+CD56-NKG2C+ T cells.

TCRdb reprocessed the 5' RACE reads and reports one entry per CDR3 protein, with no DNA. This sample's table reports some 120,000 distinct CDR3 sequences. This CDR3 has 14 residues. Germline CDR1 is SGHTA and CDR2 is FQGNSA. A note on this clonotype: Its matching antigen is unknown.

Points from the study as a whole: Similarly, these clonotypes led the CD3+CD56-NKG2C+ fraction as well in a few donors. No clear determination of HCMV specificity was made for expanded NKG2C+ T cell clones.

This TCR derives from a woman between 18 and 69 years old in good health. Sample: blood T cells: a sorted CD56 or NKG2C T cell subset, CD4+ or CD8+ T cells, or bulk PBMC T cells (not recorded which). The chain carries TRBV7-2 and TRBJ2-7; without DNA, the TCRdb call of TRBD2 cannot be checked. The chain's CDR3 is CASSLTSGSYEQYF. Variable domain in full (rest from reference TRBV7-2 and TRBJ2-7): GAGVSQSPSNKVTEKGKDVELRCDPISGHTALYWYRQSLGQGLEFLIYFQGNSAPDKSGLPSDRFSAERTGGSVSTLTIQRTQQEDSAVYLCASSLTSGSYEQYFGPGTRLTVT.